This T cell receptor beta chain was identified in a study of T cell changes during pregnancy in multiple sclerosis. CDR1 and CDR2 from the germline V gene are LNHNV and YYDKDF (reference sequence). The CDR3 covers 14 residues. The V end lost 3 bases, the J end lost 1 base, and 8 bases lay between the germline ends. Profiled with immunoSEQ multiplex PCR; TCRdb holds only in-frame clones, not every one. The table records 79,000 or so clones, roughly 92% of them present only once. The sample consisted of CD4+ T cells from peripheral blood mononuclear cells, taken before pregnancy. The receptor was derived from a female donor with multiple sclerosis, enrolled in a pregnancy study. The rearrangement joins TRBV15 to TRBJ2-3; D remains ambiguous. Written as DNA, the CDR3 is TGTGCCACCAGCAGGGGTGGAGGCACAGATACGCAGTATTTT. Its protein product is CATSRGGGTDTQYF.